This TCR beta chain was found in a study of T cells after yellow fever vaccination (dated by TCRdb to the late 2010s). The study in broad terms: The SMART-Seq v4 Ultra Low Input RNA kit was used to prepare libraries from fractions with low cell numbers. Bulk TCR alpha and beta repertoires were sequenced longitudinally to track T-cell clones before and after primary and booster YFV17D yellow fever vaccination. Blood was drawn at multiple timepoints before and after primary and secondary immunization, with bulk PBMC replicates and cell subsets isolated. The cohort comprised two healthy male donors, one aged 18 to 30 and one aged 30 to 40 years.

Study-wide findings and limitations: FACS-sorted repertoires could contain abundant contaminating clonotypes from the bulk population, so computational filtering was required. Because the study included only a couple of donors, the extent to which the findings can be generalized is limited. Compared with the primary T-cell response, the secondary T-cell response was weaker but faster, peaking on day 5 rather than day 15. After the booster, most clones that had expanded after primary vaccination were detected again (about 95% of CD4 and around nine tenths of CD8), suggesting broad maintenance of memory. A small fraction of clonotypes showed up in both the CD4 and CD8 compartments, probably as a result of convergent recombination.

Synthesis of TCR cDNA relied on 5'RACE template switching, a step that introduced a universal primer site along with unique molecular identifiers. Priming for cDNA synthesis came from both the TCR alpha and TCR beta constant segments. Libraries were amplified in two PCR steps, with sample barcodes and sequencing adapters added in the second step. Sequencing of libraries was done on Illumina HiSeq 2500 (2x100 bp) or NovaSeq (2x150 bp). The published analysis was carried out like this. MIGEC handled demultiplexing of reads and collapsing into UMI consensus sequences, while MiXCR performed V(D)J alignment. Clonotypes responding to the vaccine were identified with edgeR on replicate PBMC samples, with the criteria of FDR below 0.01 and a log2 fold change above 5 up to day 15. CD4 or CD8 identity was assigned to each bulk clonotype according to whether the clonotype was present at higher abundance in the sequenced CD4 repertoire or the sequenced CD8 repertoire. Starting from the raw public reads, TCRdb applied fastp trimming at Q25, assembled clones with MiXCR and retained in-frame beta chains. One record per CDR3 amino acid sequence lists the most common genes and DNA. The V and J calls were not made by the authors but by TCRdb's processing. The sample table holds a few hundred thousand distinct CDR3 sequences, of which around 17% were seen once. The top ten clones comprise roughly 17% of the sample.

Read against the paper, the sample's treatment or condition label means: live attenuated yellow fever vaccine strain. Two biological replicates of bulk PBMCs were collected at each blood-draw timepoint. PBMCs were isolated from peripheral blood using a standard Ficoll-Paque protocol. TriZol was used to extract RNA from bulk PBMCs, CD4 and CD8 fractions, and dextramer-positive and dextramer-negative fractions. To note about this clonotype: Its antigen specificity is not known. Base qualities are missing; no much larger clone stands one base away.

The TCR was taken from a man aged 18 to 29 who received the YFV17D yellow fever vaccine. The sequenced sample was PBMCs, obtained 5 days after the first yellow fever vaccination.

CDR3 sequence: CASSQRGSEKLFF. The nucleotide sequence reads as follows: TGTGCCAGCAGCCAGAGGGGATCTGAAAAACTGTTTTTT. The chain employs TRBV3-1 and TRBJ1-4, with TRBD1 perhaps the D gene, on 5 matching bases. V is cut by 3 bases and J by 7 bases, and the space between the germline ends is 9 bases. The CDR3 sequence holds 13 residues, the cysteine and phenylalanine included. Only the CDR3 region is kept as DNA, spanning 39 bases read in frame from base 1. CDR1 LGHDT and CDR2 YNNKEL are derived from the germline V gene (reference sequence).